The present TCR beta chain was sequenced within a study of somatic mutations in cytotoxic T cells in rheumatoid arthritis. Points from the study as a whole: Over 20% of CD8+ cells belonged to the largest CD8+ clone in about an eighth of the roughly 65 patients. Any difference in CD8+ T-cell clonality between patients who had rheumatoid arthritis and healthy controls who were age-matched was not statistically significant.

The data were produced by immunoSEQ multiplex PCR, yet TCRdb's version contains in-frame clones alone and is incomplete. In the table there are approximately 14,000 clones, 70% to 75% of which are singletons. The germline V gene encodes CDR1 SQVTM and CDR2 ANQGSEA. The CDR3 is 15 amino acids. J lost 3 bases, V lost 4 bases, and 8 bases had no gene match. With respect to this clone: As yet, its antigen is unknown.

The chain joins TRBV29-1 to TRBJ2-3, with 9 positions matching TRBD1. The clonotype was recovered from an adult with rheumatoid arthritis. Sequencing was carried out using CD8+ T cells sorted from blood. DNA of the CDR3: TGCAGCGTTGGCCGATGGGACAGGGTGACAGATACGCAGTATTTT. Its translation is CSVGRWDRVTDTQYF.